A single sample is the source of the 6 T cell receptor beta chains below, sequenced in a study of response to subunit inactivated influenza vaccine. MiXCR, applied by TCRdb to the RT-PCR reads, yields one record per CDR3 protein. The repertoire holds more than 400,000 distinct CDR3 sequences, with 7.2% as singletons. Specimen: PBMCs from blood, collected around 25 months after vaccination. All receptors derive from a man aged 50-75 years who received an inactivated influenza vaccine.

This clonotype was counted many times. The chain recombines TRBV4-3 with TRBJ1-2; D call uncertain. CDR1 and CDR2 from the germline V gene are LGHNA and YSLEER. Between the trimmed V and J ends, which lost 0 bases and 0 bases, there was a span of 8 bases. CDR3 length equals 15 residues. The CDR3 region is CASSQDLGANYGYTF. CDR3 sequence (DNA): TGCGCCAGCAGCCAAGATCTTGGAGCTAACTATGGCTACACCTTC.

This clonotype was seen repeatedly, ten times or more. V is TRBV3-1 and J is TRBJ1-2; TRBD1 matches at 7 bases. The trim removed 5 bases at V and 8 bases at J, leaving 5 bases unmatched. Looked up from germline, CDR1 is LGHDT and CDR2 is YNNKEL (reference sequence). The CDR3 spans 12 residues. CDR3 DNA: TGTGCCAGCAGCAAGACAGGGCTCGGCTACACCTTC. Translation: CASSKTGLGYTF. The variable domain in full, with the rest retrieved from reference TRBV3-1 and TRBJ1-2, is DTAVSQTPKYLVTQMGNDKSIKCEQNLGHDTMYWYKQDSKKFLKIMFSYNNKELIINETVPNRFSPKSPDKAHLNLHINSLELGDSAVYFCASSKTGLGYTFGSGTRLTVV.

The chain carries TRBV28 and TRBJ2-4; no firm D call. This CDR3 region has 16 residues. Germline loops: CDR1 MDHEN, CDR2 SYDVKM. Deletions cut 2 bases from V and 3 bases from J, with 14 bases between. The CDR3 DNA reads as TGTGCCAGCAGTTTACCAGCGAGTCTAAGCAAAAACATTCAGTACTTC. It specifies CASSLPASLSKNIQYF. Drawing the rest from reference TRBV28 and TRBJ2-4, the complete variable domain is DVKVTQSSRYLVKRTGEKVFLECVQDMDHENMFWYRQDPGLGLRLIYFSYDVKMKEKGDIPEGYSVSREKKERFSLILESASTNQTSMYLCASSLPASLSKNIQYFGAGTRLSVL.

This clonotype has just a few counts. This sequence joins TRBV10-3 and TRBJ2-3; D tentatively fits TRBD1 or TRBD2 (6 bases each). Germline V gene data show CDR1 as ENHRY and CDR2 as SYGVKD. The CDR3 contains 12 residues. Trimming cost V 11 bases and J 4 bases, with 13 bases left between them. The CDR3 here is CASMGGPDTQYF. CDR3 nucleotides: TGTGCCTCGATGGGGGGCCCAGATACGCAGTATTTT.

This chain connects TRBV12-3 or TRBV12-4 to TRBJ2-1; D is undetermined. V was shortened by 2 bases and J by 8 bases, with 16 bases between the two germline ends. The CDR3 is 15 amino acids. The CDR3 spells CASSLNAAGGDEQFF. The CDR3 nucleotides read TGTGCCAGCAGTTTAAATGCTGCCGGTGGGGATGAGCAGTTCTTC.

The rearrangement links TRBV9 to TRBJ1-6; D possibly corresponds to TRBD1 (5 bases). In germline, CDR1 is SGDLS, CDR2 YYNGEE. Trimming took 4 bases from V and 10 from J, leaving 12 bases between them. This CDR3 spans 13 amino acids. DNA of the CDR3: TGTGCCAGCAGCCCCCCCCGGGGCTCACCCCTCCACTTT. It codes for CASSPPRGSPLHF.